This note documents a single T cell receptor beta chain sequence. Its antigen remains unidentified. This specimen belongs to a study of PD-1 blockade in classical Hodgkin lymphoma. Study findings and constraints: Baseline diversity was lower in partial responders and progressors than complete responders. A reduction in baseline TCR diversity was reportedly seen in newly diagnosed patients relative to healthy donors.

Clones were read by immunoSEQ multiplex PCR, and TCRdb kept only the in-frame ones, dropping some. Of nearly 25,000 clones in the sample, roughly 84% were seen once. V was clipped by 2 bases and J by 3 bases, with 8 bases between them. There are 14 residues in the CDR3. CDR1 and CDR2 (germline): SGHVS, FNYEAQ. Each patient relapsed following autologous stem cell transplantation, and prior brentuximab vedotin exposure differed. The study purified CD4+ T cells from thawed PBMCs using magnetic negative selection. Best responses fell into complete response, partial response or progressive disease. This clonotype originated in a human donor with classical Hodgkin lymphoma. V usage is TRBV7-6 and J usage is TRBJ1-5; no firm D call. The input for sequencing was CD4+ T cells from blood, taken at baseline. The CDR3: CASSLRGSNQPQHF. As DNA, the CDR3 is TGTGCCAGCAGCTTAAGAGGATCCAATCAGCCCCAGCATTTT.